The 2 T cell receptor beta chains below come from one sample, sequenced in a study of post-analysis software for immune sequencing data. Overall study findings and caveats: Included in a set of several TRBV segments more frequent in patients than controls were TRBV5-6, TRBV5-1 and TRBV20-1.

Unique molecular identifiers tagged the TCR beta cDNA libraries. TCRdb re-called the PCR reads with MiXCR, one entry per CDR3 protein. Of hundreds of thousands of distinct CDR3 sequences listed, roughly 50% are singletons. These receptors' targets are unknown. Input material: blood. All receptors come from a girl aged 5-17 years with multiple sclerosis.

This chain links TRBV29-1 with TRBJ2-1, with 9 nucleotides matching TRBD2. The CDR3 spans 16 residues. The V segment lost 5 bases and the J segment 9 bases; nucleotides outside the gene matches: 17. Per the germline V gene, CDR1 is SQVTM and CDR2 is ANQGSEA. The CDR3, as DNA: TGCAGCGTTCCGGACCTAGCGGGGTGGGCTCCGGGTGAGCAGTTCTTC. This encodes CSVPDLAGWAPGEQFF.

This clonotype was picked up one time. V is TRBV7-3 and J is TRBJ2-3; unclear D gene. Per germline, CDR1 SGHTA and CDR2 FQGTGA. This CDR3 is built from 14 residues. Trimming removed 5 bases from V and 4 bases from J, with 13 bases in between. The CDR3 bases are TGTGCCAGCAGCCCGCCAAATGGAGCAGATACGCAGTATTTT. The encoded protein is CASSPPNGADTQYF.